This TCR beta chain came from a study of radiotherapy plus CTLA-4 blockade in lung cancer. Clones were read by immunoSEQ multiplex PCR, and TCRdb kept only the in-frame ones, dropping some. The table lists some 73,000 clones, more than 60% of them singletons. The CDR3 contains 16 residues. V gave up 2 bases and J gave up 0 bases, with 15 bases separating them. Germline V lookup: CDR1 SGHRS, CDR2 YFSETQ. The rearrangement joins TRBV5-1 to TRBJ2-7; TRBD1 might be the D (6 bases). The material sequenced was peripheral blood, taken from a patient treated with radiotherapy plus ipilimumab. This TCR derives from a human donor with non-small cell lung cancer whose response to radiotherapy plus ipilimumab could not be evaluated. Some clones in this sample may be carry-over from other donors' samples. CDR3 DNA: TGCGCCAGCAGCTTCGATCCAGGGGAAAGCTCCTACGAGCAGTACTTC. Residues: CASSFDPGESSYEQYF.